This T cell receptor (beta chain) was sequenced for a study of cytomegalovirus exposure and HLA in healthy donors. PCR used 60 Vbeta primers and 13 Jbeta primers. The assay was immunoSEQ multiplex PCR, and TCRdb's table has in-frame clones only and misses some. The top ten clones hold under 15% of a sample with fewer than 90,000 clones, more than 75% of them seen once. With regard to this clone: Antigen: not known.

General study points: Several V segments, TRBV6-2 and TRBV6-3 among them, could not be told apart and were dropped. Immune exposure information available was restricted to CMV serostatus. It is likely that the observed cluster of highly shared sequence variants was a sequencing artifact. A later analysis reportedly found fewer N-insertions in an Asian-associated ancestry cluster than the approximately 670-donor mean.

The CDR3 has 14 residues. The germline CDR1 and CDR2 sequences are SGDLS and YYNGEE. The J segment lost 1 base and the V segment lost 4 bases, leaving 3 bases of the junction unmatched. The chain joins TRBV9 to TRBJ2-3, with TRBD1 identical over 7 bases. The sample taken for sequencing was PBMCs. This sequence originates from a woman in her thirties or forties in good health and CMV-seropositive. The chain's CDR3 is CASSSGTGTDTQYF. The CDR3 bases are TGTGCCAGCAGCTCAGGGACAGGCACAGATACGCAGTATTTT.